These 24 T cell receptor beta chains were all obtained from the same sample, sequenced in a study of beta chain features in type 1 diabetes. Study-level findings and limits: Moderate yet significant TCRB CDR3 shortening was seen in Type 1 diabetes patients in all four CD4+ subsets.

Expressed TCRB transcripts were sequenced, since all the RNA that had been isolated was reverse transcribed. The protocol was immunoSEQ multiplex PCR, while the TCRdb copy is restricted to in-frame clones and leaves out a portion. The table has about 160,000 clones, 6.5% to 8.5% seen once. Which antigens these TCRs recognize remains unknown. The specimen was central memory CD4+ T cells from blood. The source is a young man with type 1 diabetes.

This clone was observed a few times. V is TRBV6-5 and J is TRBJ2-3, with 8 bases fitting TRBD2. The CDR3 sequence is 14 residues long. CDR1 is MNHEY, CDR2 SVGAGI, per germline. V was clipped by 6 bases and J by 0 bases; unmatched bases: 2. The CDR3 DNA is TGTGCCAGCAGCAAGCGGGAGAGCACAGATACGCAGTATTTT. It yields the protein CASSKRESTDTQYF.

This clone appeared a few times. J is TRBJ1-5 and V is TRBV30, with a tentative D call TRBD1 (5 bases). V lost 2 bases, J lost 7 bases, and 15 bases lay in between. The germline V gene encodes CDR1 GTSNPN and CDR2 SVGIG (reference sequence). The CDR3 covers 14 residues. The CDR3 nucleotides read TGTGCCTGGAGTAAGTCAGGGCGGCAACAGCCCCAGCATTTT. Amino acid sequence: CAWSKSGRQQPQHF. Full variable domain (rest looked up from reference TRBV30 and TRBJ1-5): SQTIHQWPATLVQPVGSPLSLECTVEGTSNPNLYWYRQAAGRGLQLLFYSVGIGQISSEVPQNLSASRPQDRQFILSSKKLLLSDSGFYLCAWSKSGRQQPQHFGDGTRLSIL.

This clone has just a few counts. J is TRBJ1-1 and V is TRBV5-1; D possibly corresponds to TRBD1 (5 bases). The V gene's germline CDR1 is SGHRS and CDR2 YFSETQ. This CDR3 is 12 amino acids long. Deletions cut 0 bases from V and 8 bases from J, with 8 bases between. The CDR3 sequence is CASSLVPGEAFF. The CDR3 DNA follows: TGCGCCAGCAGCTTGGTCCCAGGGGAAGCTTTCTTT.

In its sample, this clone was seen a few times. The chain employs TRBV28 and TRBJ2-7, with D tentatively TRBD2 (6 bases). Germline-derived CDR1 and CDR2 are MDHEN and SYDVKM. V lost 6 bases and J lost 5, with 11 bases in between. CDR3 length: 12 amino acids. The CDR3 nucleotides read TGTGCCAGCAGCCCGTCGGGGGACGAGCAGTACTTC. This gives the protein CASSPSGDEQYF.

This clone appeared a few times. The chain combines TRBV30 with TRBJ1-1; 8 nucleotides line up with TRBD1. Germline loops: CDR1 GTSNPN, CDR2 SVGIG (reference sequence). The CDR3 has 14 amino acids. V was clipped by 2 bases and J by 2 bases; unmatched bases: 4. CDR3 nucleotides: TGTGCCTGGAGTTTTGGGACAGGTAACACTGAAGCTTTCTTT. It is translated as CAWSFGTGNTEAFF.

Of note for this clone: Other DNA sequences in the same sample also yield this CDR3. The rearrangement uses TRBV7-2 and TRBJ2-2, with D perhaps matching TRBD1 (7 bases). The CDR3 totals 14 residues. CDR1 is SGHTA, CDR2 FQGNSA, per germline. V was pared by 4 bases and J by 7 bases, with 13 bases between. The CDR3 reads CASSSQGGGGELFF. DNA of the CDR3: TGTGCCAGCAGCTCCCAGGGGGGAGGCGGGGAGCTGTTTTTT.

The V and J genes are TRBV6-1 and TRBJ2-7; TRBD1 agrees at 9 bases. J gave up 1 base and V 2 bases, and 6 bases lay outside the gene matches. The CDR3 consists of 16 residues. Germline CDR1 MNHNS, CDR2 SASEGT. CDR3 residues: CASSEKGTGSSYEQYF. Written as DNA, the CDR3 is TGTGCCAGCAGTGAAAAGGGGACAGGGAGTTCCTACGAGCAGTACTTC.

The V call is TRBV4-3, the J call TRBJ1-2; 8 bases match TRBD1. With 4 bases clipped from V and 8 bases from J, the junction kept 6 bases outside the gene matches. This CDR3 comprises 13 residues. Germline V lookup: CDR1 LGHNA, CDR2 YSLEER. The CDR3 protein is CASSRTGIDGYTF. Written as DNA, the CDR3 is TGCGCCAGCAGCCGGACAGGGATCGACGGCTACACCTTC.

On this clone itself: The sample holds other DNA sequences that translate to the same CDR3. This rearrangement joins TRBV5-6 to TRBJ2-5; weak D call: TRBD2 (5 bases). CDR1 and CDR2 (germline): SGHDT, YYEEEE. Trimming removed 0 bases from V and 5 bases from J, with 8 bases in between. The CDR3 consists of 13 residues. The CDR3 DNA reads as TGTGCCAGCAGCTTGGATAGAGGGGAGACCCAGTACTTC. It yields the protein CASSLDRGETQYF.

This chain links TRBV4-3 with TRBJ2-1; perhaps TRBD2 as D (6 bases). V was cut by 5 bases and J by 11 bases, with 22 bases left in between. Germline V lookup: CDR1 LGHNA, CDR2 YSLEER. The CDR3 has 15 amino acids. CDR3 loop: CASSSAGSRVAKQFF. In DNA form, the CDR3 reads TGCGCCAGCAGCTCGGCGGGGAGTCGAGTCGCTAAGCAGTTCTTC.

This clone was counted between two and nine times. The chain recombines TRBV21-1 with TRBJ1-6; the D call TRBD1 from the table was never checked on the DNA. TRBV21-1 constitutes a pseudogene. The CDR3 spans 17 residues. The chain's CDR3 is CASSEFRGTGLSSPLHF. The DNA of the CDR3 is TGTGCCAGCAGCGAATTCCGTGGTACAGGGCTTAGTTCACCCCTCCACTTT.

The chain combines TRBV5-4 with TRBJ1-2, with 11 positions matching TRBD1. This CDR3 is 16 amino acids long. Germline V gene lookup returns CDR1 SGHNT and CDR2 YYREEE (reference sequence). V lost 4 bases to trimming and J lost 7 bases; unmatched junction nucleotides: 12. CDR3 in DNA: TGTGCCAGCAGCCCACGGACAGGGGGCGCTGGGGGTGGCTACACCTTC. Protein product: CASSPRTGGAGGGYTF.

The gene calls are TRBV28 and TRBJ2-5, with D perhaps TRBD1 (6 bases). The V end was cut by 5 bases, the J end by 7 bases, with 20 bases between. The CDR3 is 15 residues long. CDR1 is MDHEN and CDR2 is SYDVKM in the germline V gene. The CDR3, as DNA: TGTGCCAGCAGTCTCCTGGGACATCTTCATGGGACCCAGTACTTC. Amino acid sequence: CASSLLGHLHGTQYF.

This clone has just a few counts. The V call is TRBV7-2, the J call TRBJ1-1; D unclear. V lost 0 bases and J lost 1, with 9 bases in between. Germline V gives CDR1 SGHTA, CDR2 FQGNSA. CDR3 length: 15 amino acids. CDR3 sequence: CASSLALGGNTEAFF. In DNA form, the CDR3 reads TGTGCCAGCAGCTTAGCGCTTGGAGGGAACACTGAAGCTTTCTTT.

This clone has just a few counts. V usage is TRBV30 and J usage is TRBJ2-3, with TRBD2 identical over 10 bases. V was clipped by 2 bases and J by 5 bases; unmatched bases: 10. CDR3 length equals 16 residues. Per the germline V gene, CDR1 is GTSNPN and CDR2 is SVGIG (reference sequence). The CDR3 here is CAWSLAGASRGDTQYF. The CDR3 coding sequence is TGTGCCTGGAGTCTAGCGGGAGCCTCCCGTGGAGATACGCAGTATTTT.

This clone was picked up a small number of times. The chain employs TRBV5-1 and TRBJ2-5; 9 bases are a match to TRBD2. The CDR3 spans 14 residues. V lost 3 bases, J lost 4 bases, and 4 bases stayed unmatched. The germline V gene has CDR1 SGHRS and CDR2 YFSETQ. The CDR3, as DNA: TGCGCCAGCAGCTCCCGGACTAGCGCAGAGACCCAGTACTTC. Translated: CASSSRTSAETQYF.

The chain recombines TRBV11-3 with TRBJ1-6; D is uncertain. CDR3 length: 13 residues. Germline V lookup: CDR1 SGHNT, CDR2 YENEEA. V lost 0 bases and J 7 bases, leaving 4 bases between the germline ends. CDR3 in amino acids: CASSLEANSPLHF. CDR3 DNA: TGTGCCAGCAGCTTAGAGGCAAATTCACCCCTCCACTTT.

This clone has just a few counts. The chain has TRBV5-1 and TRBJ2-7, with 14 bases lining up with TRBD2. Trimming removed 4 bases from V and 5 bases from J; junction bases left unmatched: 11. The CDR3 covers 17 residues. The germline gives CDR1 SGHRS, CDR2 YFSETQ. CDR3 loop: CASSRSGTSGRFDEQYF. The CDR3, as DNA: TGCGCCAGCAGCCGGTCCGGGACTAGCGGGAGATTCGACGAGCAGTACTTC.

J is TRBJ1-6 and V is TRBV19; the D is unclear. The germline CDR1 and CDR2 sequences are LNHDA and SQIVND (reference sequence). The CDR3 runs to 12 residues. The V end lost 7 bases, the J end lost 7 bases, and 8 bases lay between the germline ends. In DNA form, the CDR3 reads TGTGCCAGTAACGGGATCAATTCACCCCTCCACTTT. Translated: CASNGINSPLHF.

This chain links TRBV10-3 with TRBJ1-4; 10 positions agree with TRBD1. CDR3 size: 15 residues. V dropped 11 bases and J dropped 5; count of bases not matched to a gene: 11. Germline V gene data show CDR1 as ENHRY and CDR2 as SYGVKD. CDR3 in amino acids: CAARDRGGSNEKLFF. CDR3 nucleotides: TGTGCCGCCCGGGACAGGGGAGGGTCGAATGAAAAACTGTTTTTT.

J is TRBJ2-4 and V is TRBV7-2; 13 bases agree with TRBD2. The germline V gene encodes CDR1 SGHTA and CDR2 FQGNSA. There are 17 residues in the CDR3. The ends lost 8 bases at V and 5 bases at J; junction bases unmatched: 12. The CDR3 bases are TGTGCCAGCGGCCAGAGGACTAGCGGGAGAAGGGAAAACATTCAGTACTTC. Its translation: CASGQRTSGRRENIQYF.

This clone has more than one count but fewer than ten. The chain has TRBV5-1 and TRBJ2-3; TRBD1 aligns across 8 bases. From germline, CDR1 is SGHRS and CDR2 YFSETQ. J was trimmed by 5 bases and V by 4 bases; bases with no gene match: 9. This CDR3 is built from 15 residues. The CDR3 DNA follows: TGCGCCAGCAGCCAAGCCGGGACAGGACGAGATACGCAGTATTTT. Amino acids: CASSQAGTGRDTQYF.

This rearrangement joins TRBV2 to TRBJ2-7, with D perhaps TRBD1 (5 bases). The CDR3 runs to 12 residues. CDR1 and CDR2 (germline): SNHLY, FYNNEI. Trimming cost V 4 bases and J 3 bases, with 7 bases left between them. The CDR3 DNA reads TGTGCCAGCAGTGGACAGAGCTACGAGCAGTACTTC. Its translation: CASSGQSYEQYF.

This chain joins TRBV29-1 and TRBJ2-5; no clear D. Trimming left V 4 bases short and J 5 bases short, with 14 bases between. CDR1 is SQVTM and CDR2 is ANQGSEA in the germline V gene. The CDR3 totals 13 residues. CDR3 DNA sequence: TGCAGCGTTGCCCCAGGTGTGATGGAGACCCAGTACTTC. Translated, it gives CSVAPGVMETQYF.